Below, 27 T cell receptor beta chains from the same sample are listed, as sequenced in a study of T-cell memory formation after mild COVID-19 (dated by TCRdb to 2020 to 2022). The receptor library was made with 5' RACE. The data were produced on an Illumina NovaSeq 6000. Using fastp trimming at Q25 and MiXCR clonotype assembly, TCRdb reanalyzed the public sequencing data and kept in-frame beta chains. Merged by CDR3 protein, the rows form single entries marked with the most common genes and DNA. For this sample there are 100,000 to 150,000 distinct CDR3 sequences; 16% appear just once. The ten largest clonotypes hold around 14% of the sample. The sequenced material came from PBMCs or a T cell subset sorted from them (not recorded which). All receptors derive from an adult woman who had mild COVID-19 (a few samples of this study predate the infection). The sample titles of this study are shuffled in the database, so cell type and time point are left out; the donor was told from shared clones.

This chain uses TRBV5-1 with TRBJ2-1; 10 nucleotides align to TRBD1. This CDR3 is 14 amino acids long. Looked up from germline, CDR1 is SGHRS and CDR2 is YFSETQ. Losses at the gene ends were 10 bases for V and 7 bases for J; bases not matched to a gene: 11. The CDR3 region has the DNA TGCGCCTCTGATTCGGGACAGGGGTGGAATGAGCAGTTCTTC. Translated, it gives CASDSGQGWNEQFF.

This clonotype was seen more than once but under ten times. The chain carries TRBV29-1 and TRBJ2-1; D is unresolved. CDR3 length equals 13 residues. V lost 3 bases and J 4 bases, leaving 10 bases between the germline ends. Germline CDR1 SQVTM, CDR2 ANQGSEA. The DNA for the CDR3 is TGCAGCGTTGATACCCCCTCTTACAATGAGCAGTTCTTC. Its protein is CSVDTPSYNEQFF.

The V call is TRBV20-1, the J call TRBJ2-7; 9 bases are a match to TRBD1. Germline V gives CDR1 DFQATT, CDR2 SNEGSKA (reference sequence). V was clipped by 3 bases and J by 2 bases; unmatched bases: 2. CDR3 length: 13 residues. CDR3 nucleotide sequence: TGCAGTGCTAGCGGGACAGGGACCTACGAGCAGTACTTC. Protein: CSASGTGTYEQYF.

This clonotype was counted ten times or more. This chain links TRBV7-2 with TRBJ1-5; no reliable D call. The germline V and J ends were trimmed by 1 base and 0 bases, with 13 bases remaining between them. Germline values: CDR1 SGHTA, CDR2 FQGNSA. CDR3 length: 17 residues. The CDR3 coding sequence is TGTGCCAGCAGCTTAGGAGTGGACCGTTATAGCAATCAGCCCCAGCATTTT. It yields the protein CASSLGVDRYSNQPQHF.

CDR3 region: CASSLDGGNEQFF. In DNA, the CDR3 is TGTGCCAGCAGCTTGGATGGGGGGAATGAGCAGTTCTTC. This chain connects TRBV5-4 to TRBJ2-1; maybe TRBD2 (6 bases). CDR1 and CDR2 (germline): SGHNT, YYREEE (reference sequence). The CDR3 sequence is 13 residues long. Between the trimmed V and J ends, which lost 0 bases and 7 bases, there was a span of 8 bases.

This clonotype was observed a few times. This chain connects TRBV7-9 to TRBJ1-2, with 7 bases identical to TRBD1. Looked up from germline, CDR1 is SEHNR and CDR2 is FQNEAQ (reference sequence). V lost 5 bases to trimming and J lost 4 bases; unmatched junction nucleotides: 4. This CDR3 is built from 13 residues. CDR3 nucleotide sequence: TGTGCCAGCAGCGCGACAGGGTTCTATGGCTACACCTTC. Its protein product is CASSATGFYGYTF.

This clonotype was seen a few times. The rearrangement joins TRBV18 to TRBJ1-2, with D perhaps matching TRBD1 (5 bases). CDR3 length: 14 residues. V was pared by 3 bases and J by 3 bases, with 11 bases between. Germline assignment: CDR1 KGHSH and CDR2 LQKENI. In DNA form, the CDR3 reads TGTGCCAGCTCACCGTCCGGGACGGACTATGGCTACACCTTC. Protein: CASSPSGTDYGYTF.

There are a few counts of this clonotype. J is TRBJ1-1 and V is TRBV5-5, with D possibly TRBD1 on 5 matching bases. The CDR3 totals 14 residues. Germline loops: CDR1 SGHKS, CDR2 YYEKEE (reference sequence). Trimming took 4 bases from V and 0 from J, leaving 10 bases between them. The CDR3, as DNA: TGTGCCAGCAGCGGGGGACTTATGAACACTGAAGCTTTCTTT. Its translation: CASSGGLMNTEAFF.

This clonotype appeared many times. The rearrangement uses TRBV7-9 and TRBJ2-2; 12 bases map to TRBD2. The CDR3 contains 17 residues. V shed 5 bases, J shed 4 bases, and the junction held 8 bases outside the gene matches. Germline assignment: CDR1 SEHNR and CDR2 FQNEAQ (reference sequence). CDR3 nucleotides: TGTGCCAGCAGCCAGACTAGCGGGAGTCGGCCCACCGGGGAGCTGTTTTTT. It is translated as CASSQTSGSRPTGELFF.

This chain joins TRBV7-3 and TRBJ2-7; 8 positions agree with TRBD2. The CDR3 length is 15 residues. After removal of 4 bases from V and 5 bases from J, the junction contained 10 bases not matched to a gene. The germline CDR1 and CDR2 sequences are SGHTA and FQGTGA. CDR3 bases: TGTGCCAGCAGCTCGACCGGGGGGGCCCATCACGAGCAGTACTTC. Translating gives CASSSTGGAHHEQYF.

This clonotype was counted a few times. The chain is built from TRBV20-1 and TRBJ2-1, with 7 positions matching TRBD2. The length of the CDR3 is 13 residues. Germline CDR1 is DFQATT and CDR2 is SNEGSKA (reference sequence). The trim removed 5 bases at V and 9 bases at J, leaving 10 bases unmatched. The chain's CDR3 is CSAEGREWIEQFF. The CDR3, as DNA: TGCAGTGCTGAGGGGCGGGAGTGGATTGAGCAGTTCTTC.

This clonotype showed up just a few times. The rearrangement joins TRBV7-8 to TRBJ2-7; 12 nucleotides line up with TRBD2. The CDR3 runs 15 residues. Germline V gene lookup returns CDR1 SGHVS and CDR2 FQNEAQ. Trimming cost V 5 bases and J 3 bases; bases outside gene matches: 5. The CDR3 nucleotides are TGTGCCAGCAGCCCCCTAGCGGGAGGGCTCTACGAGCAGTACTTC. This encodes CASSPLAGGLYEQYF.

This clonotype was found a few times. The chain combines TRBV12-3 or TRBV12-4 with TRBJ2-1; TRBD2 matches 15 bases. Germline trimming cut 7 bases from V and 4 bases from J; bases unmatched to any gene: 14. The CDR3 is 19 amino acids. In DNA form, the CDR3 reads TGTGCCAGCACCCTCCAGGGACTAGCGGGGGGCTGGATTTACAATGAGCAGTTCTTC. Translated: CASTLQGLAGGWIYNEQFF.

This clonotype appeared a few times. The rearrangement uses TRBV30 and TRBJ1-3; D call uncertain. Looked up from germline, CDR1 is GTSNPN and CDR2 is SVGIG (reference sequence). V dropped 4 bases and J dropped 0 bases, with 4 bases sitting between them. The CDR3 covers 12 residues. CDR3 coding DNA: TGTGCCTGGACCCTCTCTGGAAACACCATATATTTT. This translates into CAWTLSGNTIYF.

The chain recombines TRBV3-1 with TRBJ1-6; unclear D gene. This CDR3 is 12 amino acids long. In germline, CDR1 is LGHDT, CDR2 YNNKEL (reference sequence). With 1 base removed from V and 10 bases from J, the gap between germline ends came to 5 bases. In DNA, the CDR3 is TGTGCCAGCAGCCAAGGGACCTCACCCCTCCACTTT. It encodes CASSQGTSPLHF.

This clonotype was seen at least ten times. The J gene is TRBJ2-1, the V gene TRBV20-1; TRBD2 matches 15 bases. The CDR3 runs to 16 residues. Germline assignment: CDR1 DFQATT and CDR2 SNEGSKA (reference sequence). V shed 5 bases, J shed 8 bases, and the junction held 10 bases outside the gene matches. The CDR3 is CSAPGLAGGPSYEQFF. The CDR3, as DNA: TGCAGTGCTCCAGGACTAGCGGGAGGGCCTAGCTATGAGCAGTTCTTC.

This clonotype came up a few times. CDR3 nucleotide sequence: TGTGCCACCAGTGACCGTACTAGCGGGTGGTACAATGAGCAGTTCTTC. This codes for CATSDRTSGWYNEQFF. The J gene is TRBJ2-1, the V gene TRBV24-1, with TRBD2 identical over 9 bases. After removal of 4 bases from V and 4 bases from J, the junction contained 7 bases not matched to a gene. The CDR3 spans 16 residues. Per germline, CDR1 KGHDR and CDR2 SFDVKD.

Many counts were recorded for this clonotype. This chain joins TRBV14 and TRBJ2-7, with D unclear. The germline CDR1 and CDR2 sequences are SGHDN and FVKESK. The CDR3 is 12 amino acids. The V gene lost 3 bases and the J gene lost 0 bases, with 3 bases spanning the gap. This CDR3 reads CASSQSSYEQYF. The CDR3, as DNA: TGTGCCAGCAGCCAGAGCTCCTACGAGCAGTACTTC.

This clonotype was detected only a few times. This chain uses TRBV7-9 with TRBJ2-1; 7 positions agree with TRBD1. The J segment lost 1 base and the V segment lost 1 base, leaving 4 bases of the junction unmatched. The length of the CDR3 is 16 residues. Germline loops: CDR1 SEHNR, CDR2 FQNEAQ (reference sequence). The CDR3, as DNA: TGTGCCAGCAGCTTAGAGGGGGCTTGGTCCTACAATGAGCAGTTCTTC. Residues: CASSLEGAWSYNEQFF.

The J gene is TRBJ2-3, the V gene TRBV29-1, with 10 bases lining up with TRBD2. V shed 6 bases, J shed 2 bases, and the junction held 8 bases outside the gene matches. The CDR3 runs 15 residues. The germline gives CDR1 SQVTM, CDR2 ANQGSEA. CDR3 residues: CSVIQLAGLTDTQYF. CDR3 nucleotides: TGCAGCGTGATACAACTAGCGGGGCTCACAGATACGCAGTATTTT.

This clonotype was seen a few times. The chain recombines TRBV7-9 with TRBJ2-5, with 7 bases aligning to TRBD1. Germline trimming cut 5 bases from V and 1 base from J; bases unmatched to any gene: 4. CDR1 is SEHNR, CDR2 FQNEAQ, per germline (reference sequence). The CDR3 is 14 amino acids. This CDR3 reads CASSQRQGQETQYF. The CDR3 coding sequence is TGTGCCAGCAGCCAAAGACAGGGCCAAGAGACCCAGTACTTC.

This sequence joins TRBV5-4 and TRBJ2-7; possibly TRBD2 for D (6 bases). Between the trimmed V and J ends, which lost 0 bases and 5 bases, there was a span of 15 bases. The CDR3 is 15 amino acids. Germline assignment: CDR1 SGHNT and CDR2 YYREEE (reference sequence). Here the CDR3 reads CASSLVAAGGDEQYF. In DNA form, the CDR3 reads TGTGCCAGCAGCTTGGTGGCTGCCGGCGGGGACGAGCAGTACTTC.

V and J are TRBV7-2 and TRBJ2-3, with D possibly being TRBD2 (6 bases). Trimming shortened V by 5 bases and J by 3 bases, and 12 bases separated the two germline ends. The germline gives CDR1 SGHTA, CDR2 FQGNSA. The CDR3 has 14 residues. The CDR3 here is CASSRAGWTDTQYF. CDR3 DNA sequence: TGTGCCAGCAGCCGAGCGGGCTGGACAGATACGCAGTATTTT.

This sequence joins TRBV20-1 and TRBJ2-7; 8 bases line up with TRBD2. The junction had 6 bases not matched to a gene; V was cut back by 3 bases and J by 2 bases. The CDR3 has 14 residues. CDR1 is DFQATT, CDR2 SNEGSKA, per germline (reference sequence). CDR3 coding DNA: TGCAGTGCTAGGACTAGCGAAGCCACCTACGAGCAGTACTTC. Amino acids: CSARTSEATYEQYF.

At least ten counts were recorded for this clonotype. This chain connects TRBV5-1 to TRBJ2-1; 7 bases are shared with TRBD2. Germline assignment: CDR1 SGHRS and CDR2 YFSETQ. The CDR3 has 15 residues. J lost 0 bases, V lost 1 base, and 1 base had no gene match. The CDR3 coding sequence is TGCGCCAGCAGCTTGCGCGGGGGCTCCTACAATGAGCAGTTCTTC. This codes for CASSLRGGSYNEQFF.

This chain links TRBV4-2 with TRBJ2-1, with TRBD2 matching over 7 bases. V dropped 3 bases and J dropped 8; count of bases not matched to a gene: 13. The CDR3 extends over 16 amino acids. The germline V gene encodes CDR1 LGHNA and CDR2 YNFKEQ. The CDR3 protein is CASSHLLAGAIDEQFF. In DNA, the CDR3 is TGTGCCAGCAGCCATCTCCTGGCGGGAGCCATAGATGAGCAGTTCTTC.

The V call is TRBV27, the J call TRBJ2-7, with D possibly matching TRBD2 (6 bases). V lost 6 bases and J 3 bases, leaving 18 bases between the germline ends. This CDR3 has 15 residues. The germline CDR1 and CDR2 sequences are MNHEY and SMNVEV (reference sequence). In DNA form, the CDR3 reads TGTGCCAGCAGGGACCGGCCGGAGGGGATCTACGAGCAGTACTTC. As protein: CASRDRPEGIYEQYF.